A single sample is the source of the 11 T cell receptor beta chains below, sequenced in a study of shared T cell receptors in the human thymus. The protocol was immunoSEQ multiplex PCR, while the TCRdb copy is restricted to in-frame clones and leaves out a portion. The table has fewer than 700,000 clones, 85% to 90% seen once. The sample was also reused in another study, on human thymus T cells.

Sequenced sample: thymocytes. The receptors originated from a boy under three years old with a congenital heart defect.

The chain couples TRBV11-2 to TRBJ1-2, with 7 positions matching TRBD1. Trimming removed 1 base from V and 4 bases from J; junction bases left unmatched: 3. The germline CDR1 and CDR2 sequences are SGHAT and FQNNGV. This CDR3 is built from 14 residues. CDR3 sequence: CASSLGDRVYGYTF. CDR3 DNA sequence: TGTGCCAGCAGCTTAGGAGACAGGGTCTATGGCTACACCTTC.

The rearrangement uses TRBV30 and TRBJ2-2, with a possible D match to TRBD2 (6 bases). Germline loops: CDR1 GTSNPN, CDR2 SVGIG (reference sequence). The CDR3 is 17 amino acids. Trimming removed 5 bases at V and 2 bases at J, with 21 bases between. The CDR3 sequence is CAWQRPDRERNTGELFF. The DNA of the CDR3 is TGTGCCTGGCAAAGACCCGACCGGGAGCGTAACACCGGGGAGCTGTTTTTT.

The rearrangement uses TRBV6-1 and TRBJ2-3; a weak D match, TRBD1 (6 bases). CDR3 length: 17 amino acids. Deletions cut 2 bases from V and 3 bases from J, with 18 bases between. Looked up from germline, CDR1 is MNHNS and CDR2 is SASEGT. CDR3 nucleotides: TGTGCCAGCAGTGAAAAGGGGGAGCCCCTTGGGACAGATACGCAGTATTTT. It encodes CASSEKGEPLGTDTQYF.

The sample holds one count of this clone. The chain recombines TRBV6-1 with TRBJ2-1, with 9 bases matching TRBD1. CDR3 size: 14 residues. From germline, CDR1 is MNHNS and CDR2 SASEGT. Trimming at V came to 10 bases and at J to 5 bases, leaving 9 bases not matched to a gene. The CDR3 spells CATLGTGWDNEQFF. Here the CDR3 DNA reads TGTGCCACTCTTGGGACAGGGTGGGACAATGAGCAGTTCTTC.

V and J are TRBV7-9 and TRBJ2-1, with 7 positions matching TRBD2. Per the germline V gene, CDR1 is SEHNR and CDR2 is FQNEAQ (reference sequence). V dropped 3 bases and J dropped 5; count of bases not matched to a gene: 7. The CDR3 runs to 15 residues. The CDR3 DNA reads TGTGCCAGCAGCTTTGTGCGGGAGCGGAACAATGAGCAGTTCTTC. Its translation: CASSFVRERNNEQFF.

The chain combines TRBV10-1 with TRBJ2-1; weak D call: TRBD2 (5 bases). V was trimmed by 0 bases and J by 0 bases, leaving 9 bases between them. This CDR3 region has 16 residues. The V gene's germline CDR1 is WNHNN and CDR2 SYGVQD (reference sequence). The CDR3 bases are TGCGCCAGCAGTGAGTCGGAGCGGAGCTCCTACAATGAGCAGTTCTTC. Protein: CASSESERSSYNEQFF.

The chain joins TRBV29-1 to TRBJ1-1, with 9 bases that match TRBD1. CDR1 is SQVTM, CDR2 ANQGSEA, per germline. With V trimmed by 3 bases and J by 1 base, 6 bases remained unmatched. The CDR3 length is 15 residues. The CDR3 bases are TGCAGCGTTGACGAGAAACAGGGGGCGAACACTGAAGCTTTCTTT. It specifies CSVDEKQGANTEAFF.

The chain recombines TRBV10-3 with TRBJ2-7; 8 positions match TRBD2. The germline V gene encodes CDR1 ENHRY and CDR2 SYGVKD. The CDR3 runs 15 residues. After removal of 3 bases from V and 4 bases from J, the junction contained 8 bases not matched to a gene. CDR3 loop: CAISEGQREWYEQYF. The CDR3 DNA is TGTGCCATCAGTGAAGGGCAGCGGGAGTGGTACGAGCAGTACTTC.

The J gene is TRBJ2-1, the V gene TRBV28, with TRBD2 matching 9 bases. The V gene end was trimmed by 10 bases and the J gene end by 0 bases; junction bases not matched to a gene: 13. Germline CDR1 is MDHEN and CDR2 is SYDVKM. The CDR3 extends over 17 amino acids. The CDR3 coding sequence is TGTGCCATCTTAGAGCAGCTTAGCGGGAGCTCCTACAATGAGCAGTTCTTC. The encoded protein is CAILEQLSGSSYNEQFF.

The chain employs TRBV18 and TRBJ2-7; 15 bases are shared with TRBD2. With V trimmed by 3 bases and J by 12 bases, 3 bases remained unmatched. The CDR3 consists of 13 residues. Germline values: CDR1 KGHSH, CDR2 LQKENI. CDR3 residues: CASSPGTSGRPYF. The CDR3 DNA sequence: TGTGCCAGCTCACCCGGGACTAGCGGGAGGCCGTACTTC. Combining the CDR3 with reference TRBV18 and TRBJ2-7 gives the whole variable domain NAGVMQNPRHLVRRRGQEARLRCSPMKGHSHVYWYRQLPEEGLKFMVYLQKENIIDESGMPKERFSAEFPKEGPSILRIQQVVRGDSAAYFCASSPGTSGRPYFGPGTRLTVT.

The DNA for the CDR3 is TGTGCCAGCACCCCCCTGGGGGGAGGAGGCTACACCTTC. This gives the protein CASTPLGGGGYTF. This rearrangement joins TRBV6-5 to TRBJ1-2; TRBD1 might be the D (5 bases). Deletions cut 7 bases from V and 8 bases from J, with 17 bases between. In germline, CDR1 is MNHEY, CDR2 SVGAGI. The CDR3 extends over 13 amino acids.